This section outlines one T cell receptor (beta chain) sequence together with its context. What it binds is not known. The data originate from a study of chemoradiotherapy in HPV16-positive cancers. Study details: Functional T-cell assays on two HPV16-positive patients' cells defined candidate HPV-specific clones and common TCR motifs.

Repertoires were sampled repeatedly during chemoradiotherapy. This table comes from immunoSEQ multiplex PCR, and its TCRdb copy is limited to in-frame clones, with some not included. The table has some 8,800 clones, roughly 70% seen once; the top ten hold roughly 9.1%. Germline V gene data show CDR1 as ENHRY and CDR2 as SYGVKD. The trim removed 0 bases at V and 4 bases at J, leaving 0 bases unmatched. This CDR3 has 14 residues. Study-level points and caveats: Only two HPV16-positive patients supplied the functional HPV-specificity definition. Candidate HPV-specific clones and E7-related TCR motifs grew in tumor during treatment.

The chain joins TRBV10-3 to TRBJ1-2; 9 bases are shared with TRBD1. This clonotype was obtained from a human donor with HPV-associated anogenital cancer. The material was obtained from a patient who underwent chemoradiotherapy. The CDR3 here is CAISESDRGYGYTF. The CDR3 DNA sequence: TGTGCCATCAGTGAGTCGGACAGGGGCTATGGCTACACCTTC.